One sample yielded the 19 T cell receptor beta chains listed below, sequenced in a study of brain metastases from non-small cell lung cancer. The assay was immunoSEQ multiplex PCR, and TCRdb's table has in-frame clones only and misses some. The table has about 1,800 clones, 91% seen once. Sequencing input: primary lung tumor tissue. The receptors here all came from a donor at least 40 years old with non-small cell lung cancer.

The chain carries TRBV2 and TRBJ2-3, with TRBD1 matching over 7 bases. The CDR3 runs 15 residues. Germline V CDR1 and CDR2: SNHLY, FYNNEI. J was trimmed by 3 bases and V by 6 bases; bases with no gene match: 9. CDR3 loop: CASRMTGSQTDTQYF. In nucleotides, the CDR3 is TGTGCCAGCAGGATGACAGGGTCGCAAACAGATACGCAGTATTTT.

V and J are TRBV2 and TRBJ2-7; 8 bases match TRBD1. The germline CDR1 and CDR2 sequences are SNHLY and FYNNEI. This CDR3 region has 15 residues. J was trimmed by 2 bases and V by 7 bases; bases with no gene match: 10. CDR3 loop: CASIDRQGKTYEQYF. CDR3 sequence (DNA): TGTGCCAGCATTGATCGACAGGGGAAAACCTACGAGCAGTACTTC.

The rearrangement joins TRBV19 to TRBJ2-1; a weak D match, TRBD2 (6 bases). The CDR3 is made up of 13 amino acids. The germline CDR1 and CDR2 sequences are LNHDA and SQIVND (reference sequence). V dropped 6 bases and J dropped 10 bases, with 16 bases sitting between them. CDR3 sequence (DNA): TGTGCCAGTAGCCCATGGAGGGGATCGGAGCAGTTCTTC. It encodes CASSPWRGSEQFF.

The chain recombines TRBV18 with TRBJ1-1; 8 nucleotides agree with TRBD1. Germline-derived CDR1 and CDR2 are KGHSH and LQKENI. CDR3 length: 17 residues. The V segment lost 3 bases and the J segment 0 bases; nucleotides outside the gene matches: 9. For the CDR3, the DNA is TGTGCCAGCTCACCCCAGGACAGGGAAAGTCTGAACACTGAAGCTTTCTTT. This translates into CASSPQDRESLNTEAFF.

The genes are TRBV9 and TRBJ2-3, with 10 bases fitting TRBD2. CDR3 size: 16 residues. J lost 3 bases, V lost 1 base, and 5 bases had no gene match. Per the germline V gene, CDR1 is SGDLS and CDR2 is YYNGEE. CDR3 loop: CASSVRTSGETDTQYF. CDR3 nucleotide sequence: TGTGCCAGCAGCGTACGGACTAGCGGAGAAACAGATACGCAGTATTTT.

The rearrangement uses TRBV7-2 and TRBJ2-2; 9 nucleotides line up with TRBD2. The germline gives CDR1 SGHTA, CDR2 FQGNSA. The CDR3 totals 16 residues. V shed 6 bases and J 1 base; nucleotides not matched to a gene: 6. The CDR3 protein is CASRDAGGRNTGELFF. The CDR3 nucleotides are TGTGCCAGCAGGGACGCGGGGGGGAGGAACACCGGGGAGCTGTTTTTT.

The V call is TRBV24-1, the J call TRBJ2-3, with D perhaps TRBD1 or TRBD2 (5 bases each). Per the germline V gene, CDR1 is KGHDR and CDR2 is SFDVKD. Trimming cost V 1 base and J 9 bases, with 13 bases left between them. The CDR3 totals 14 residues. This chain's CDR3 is CATSDFIGGSTQYF. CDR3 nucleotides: TGTGCCACCAGTGATTTTATTGGGGGTTCAACGCAGTATTTT.

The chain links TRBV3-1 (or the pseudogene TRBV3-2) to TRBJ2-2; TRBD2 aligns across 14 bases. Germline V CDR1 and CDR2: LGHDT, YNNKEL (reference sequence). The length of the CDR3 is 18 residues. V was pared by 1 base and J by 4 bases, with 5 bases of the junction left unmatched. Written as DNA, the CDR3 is TGTGCCAGCAGCCAAGGACTAGCGGGGGGGCGTAGCACCGGGGAGCTGTTTTTT. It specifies CASSQGLAGGRSTGELFF.

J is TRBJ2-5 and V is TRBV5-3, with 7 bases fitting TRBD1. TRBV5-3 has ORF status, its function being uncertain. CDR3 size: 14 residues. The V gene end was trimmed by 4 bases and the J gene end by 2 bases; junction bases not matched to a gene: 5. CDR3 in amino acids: CARSLDREQETQYF. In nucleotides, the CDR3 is TGTGCCAGAAGCCTCGACAGGGAACAAGAGACCCAGTACTTC.

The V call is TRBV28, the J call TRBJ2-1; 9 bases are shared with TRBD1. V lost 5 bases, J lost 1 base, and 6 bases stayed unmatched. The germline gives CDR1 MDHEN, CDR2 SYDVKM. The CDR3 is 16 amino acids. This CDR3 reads CASSLTGGASYNEQFF. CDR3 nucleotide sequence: TGTGCCAGCAGTCTTACAGGGGGCGCTTCCTACAATGAGCAGTTCTTC.

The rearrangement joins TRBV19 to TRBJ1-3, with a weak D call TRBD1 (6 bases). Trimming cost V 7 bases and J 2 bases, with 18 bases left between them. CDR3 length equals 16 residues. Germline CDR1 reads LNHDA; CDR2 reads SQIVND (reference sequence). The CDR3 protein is CASTPGRGGPGNTIYF. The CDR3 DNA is TGTGCCAGTACCCCAGGCCGCGGGGGCCCTGGAAACACCATATATTTT.

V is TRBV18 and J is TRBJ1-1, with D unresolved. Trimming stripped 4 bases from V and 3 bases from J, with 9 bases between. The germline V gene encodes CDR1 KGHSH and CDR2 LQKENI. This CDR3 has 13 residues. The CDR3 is CASSQRRDTEAFF. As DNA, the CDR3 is TGTGCCAGCTCACAAAGACGAGACACTGAAGCTTTCTTT.

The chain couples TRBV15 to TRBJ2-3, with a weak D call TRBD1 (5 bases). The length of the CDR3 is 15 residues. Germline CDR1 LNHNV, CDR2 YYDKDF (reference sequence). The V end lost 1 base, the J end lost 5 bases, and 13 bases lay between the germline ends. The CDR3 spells CATSRAGQGKDTQYF. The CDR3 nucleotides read TGTGCCACCAGCAGAGCTGGTCAGGGAAAAGATACGCAGTATTTT. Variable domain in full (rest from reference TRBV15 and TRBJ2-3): DAMVIQNPRYQVTQFGKPVTLSCSQTLNHNVMYWYQQKSSQAPKLLFHYYDKDFNNEADTPDNFQSRRPNTSFCFLDIRSPGLGDTAMYLCATSRAGQGKDTQYFGPGTRLTVL.

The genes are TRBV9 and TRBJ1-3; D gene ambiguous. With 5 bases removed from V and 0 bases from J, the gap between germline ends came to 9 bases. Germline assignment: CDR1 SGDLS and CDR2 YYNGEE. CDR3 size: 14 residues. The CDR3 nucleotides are TGTGCCAGCAGTGACCCTAGCTCTGGAAACACCATATATTTT. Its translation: CASSDPSSGNTIYF.

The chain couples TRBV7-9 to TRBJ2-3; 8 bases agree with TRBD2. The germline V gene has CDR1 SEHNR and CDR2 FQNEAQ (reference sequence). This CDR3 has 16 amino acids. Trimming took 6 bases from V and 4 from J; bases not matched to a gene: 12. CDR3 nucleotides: TGTGCCAGCAGACTCGTGCTAGCGGGTTCGGCAGATACGCAGTATTTT. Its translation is CASRLVLAGSADTQYF.

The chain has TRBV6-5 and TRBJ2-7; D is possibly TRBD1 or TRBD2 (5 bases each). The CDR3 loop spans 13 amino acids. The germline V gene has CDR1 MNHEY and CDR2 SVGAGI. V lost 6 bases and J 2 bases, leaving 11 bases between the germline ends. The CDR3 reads CASRRDGTYEQYF. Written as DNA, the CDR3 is TGTGCCAGCAGGAGGGACGGCACCTACGAGCAGTACTTC.

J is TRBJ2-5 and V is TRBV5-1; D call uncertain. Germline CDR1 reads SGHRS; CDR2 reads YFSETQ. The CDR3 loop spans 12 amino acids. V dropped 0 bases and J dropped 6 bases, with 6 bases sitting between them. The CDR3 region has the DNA TGCGCCAGCAGCTTGGAGGCAAAGACCCAGTACTTC. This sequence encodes CASSLEAKTQYF.

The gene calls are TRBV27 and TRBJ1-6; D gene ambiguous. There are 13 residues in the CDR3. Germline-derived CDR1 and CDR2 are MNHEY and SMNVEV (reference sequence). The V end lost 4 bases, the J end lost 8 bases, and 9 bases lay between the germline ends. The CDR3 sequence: CASSYDFHSPLHF. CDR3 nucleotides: TGTGCCAGCAGTTACGACTTCCATTCACCCCTCCACTTT.

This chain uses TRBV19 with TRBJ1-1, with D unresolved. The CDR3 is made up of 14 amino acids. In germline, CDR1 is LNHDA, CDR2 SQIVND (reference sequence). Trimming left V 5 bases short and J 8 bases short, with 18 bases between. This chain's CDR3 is CASSPMGREHEAFF. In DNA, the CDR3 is TGTGCCAGTAGTCCCATGGGGAGGGAACACGAAGCTTTCTTT.